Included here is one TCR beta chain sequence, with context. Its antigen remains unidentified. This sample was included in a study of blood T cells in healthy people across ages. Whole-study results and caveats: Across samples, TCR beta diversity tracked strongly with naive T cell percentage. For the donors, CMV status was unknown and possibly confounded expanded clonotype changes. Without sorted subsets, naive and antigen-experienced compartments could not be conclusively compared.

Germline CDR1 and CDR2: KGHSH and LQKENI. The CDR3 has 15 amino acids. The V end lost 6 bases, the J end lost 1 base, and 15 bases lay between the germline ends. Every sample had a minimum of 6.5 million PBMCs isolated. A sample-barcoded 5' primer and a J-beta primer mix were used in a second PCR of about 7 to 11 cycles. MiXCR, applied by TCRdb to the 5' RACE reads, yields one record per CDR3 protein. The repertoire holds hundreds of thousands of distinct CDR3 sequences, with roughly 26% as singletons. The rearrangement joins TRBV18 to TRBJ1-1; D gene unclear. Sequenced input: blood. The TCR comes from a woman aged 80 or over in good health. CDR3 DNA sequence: TGTGCCAGCTCTCCCCGCGGGTTCGGGAACACTGAAGCTTTCTTT. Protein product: CASSPRGFGNTEAFF.